What follows are 14 T cell receptor beta chains derived from one specimen sequenced in a study of CD8+ T cells in alopecia areata. Regarding treatment: oral pan-JAK inhibitor, 5-10 mg twice daily. Extracted from the samples, RNA was reverse transcribed into cDNA to serve as the sequencing template. Data came from immunoSEQ multiplex PCR; TCRdb stores just in-frame clones and leaves some out. The sample holds 150,000 to 250,000 clones, more than 55% seen once. The sample consisted of CD4+ T cells sorted from blood, taken at week 4, from a patient treated with tofacitinib. These TCRs come from a human donor with alopecia areata.

The sample holds a few counts of this clone. J is TRBJ1-2 and V is TRBV30, with a tentative D call TRBD1 (6 bases). CDR3 length: 12 residues. V was trimmed by 5 bases and J by 2 bases, leaving 9 bases between them. CDR1 is GTSNPN, CDR2 SVGIG, per germline (reference sequence). The CDR3 spells CAWGDRNYGYTF. CDR3 sequence (DNA): TGTGCCTGGGGAGACAGGAACTATGGCTACACCTTC.

The chain couples TRBV29-1 to TRBJ2-7; D is unresolved. The V gene lost 1 base and the J gene lost 7 bases, with 11 bases spanning the gap. Per the germline V gene, CDR1 is SQVTM and CDR2 is ANQGSEA. The CDR3 consists of 12 residues. The CDR3 bases are TGCAGCGTTGAAGTCGGCGTTCGGGAGCAGTACTTC. It is translated as CSVEVGVREQYF.

V is TRBV6-6 and J is TRBJ1-3; D is unclear. V was trimmed by 2 bases and J by 0 bases, leaving 5 bases between them. The CDR3 is 14 amino acids. Germline V gene sequence: CDR1 MNHNY, CDR2 SVGAGI (reference sequence). This chain's CDR3 is CASSYGRSGNTIYF. For the CDR3, the DNA is TGTGCCAGCAGTTACGGGCGCTCTGGAAACACCATATATTTT.

This chain uses TRBV30 with TRBJ1-1; 7 bases match TRBD1. The CDR3 loop spans 13 amino acids. V shed 2 bases, J shed 3 bases, and the junction held 3 bases outside the gene matches. Per the germline V gene, CDR1 is GTSNPN and CDR2 is SVGIG (reference sequence). CDR3 residues: CAWSSDRDTEAFF. The CDR3 DNA follows: TGTGCCTGGAGTTCCGACAGGGACACTGAAGCTTTCTTT.

CDR3 DNA: TGTGCCAGCAGTGCTGCCAGGCAGGGTACCTCACCCCTCCACTTT. It translates to CASSAARQGTSPLHF. The chain combines TRBV2 with TRBJ1-6; possibly TRBD1 for D (5 bases). Trimming pared 4 bases from V and 10 bases from J, leaving 17 bases between. The CDR3 consists of 15 residues. Per germline, CDR1 SNHLY and CDR2 FYNNEI.

This clone was counted only a few times. The chain couples TRBV7-3 to TRBJ2-2; 9 bases are a match to TRBD1. Losses at the gene ends were 6 bases for V and 5 bases for J; bases not matched to a gene: 7. Germline V gene data show CDR1 as SGHTA and CDR2 as FQGTGA. The CDR3 extends over 15 amino acids. CDR3 residues: CASSPTGGETGELFF. DNA for the CDR3: TGTGCCAGCAGTCCAACAGGGGGCGAGACCGGGGAGCTGTTTTTT.

The chain employs TRBV29-1 and TRBJ2-7; possibly TRBD2 for D (6 bases). This CDR3 has 12 residues. V lost 7 bases and J 6 bases, leaving 16 bases between the germline ends. Germline V gene sequence: CDR1 SQVTM, CDR2 ANQGSEA. The CDR3 sequence: CSGRDQGGEQYF. The CDR3 nucleotides read TGCAGCGGCAGAGATCAGGGAGGCGAGCAGTACTTC.

This clone has just one count. The rearrangement joins TRBV6-1 to TRBJ1-5; D perhaps matches TRBD1 (6 bases). CDR1 MNHNS and CDR2 SASEGT come from the germline V gene. V was clipped by 0 bases and J by 7 bases, with 13 bases between them. There are 15 residues in the CDR3. The chain's CDR3 is CASSEAGGDRQPQHF. The CDR3 nucleotides read TGTGCCAGCAGTGAAGCAGGGGGAGATAGGCAGCCCCAGCATTTT.

V gene TRBV5-6 combines with J gene TRBJ1-5, with D possibly matching TRBD1 (6 bases). The germline V gene has CDR1 SGHDT and CDR2 YYEEEE. CDR3 length: 16 residues. V gave up 6 bases and J gave up 3 bases, with 19 bases separating them. In DNA form, the CDR3 reads TGTGCCAGCACCTCCCGCGGGAAGGGGGTCAATCAGCCCCAGCATTTT. Translating gives CASTSRGKGVNQPQHF.

The CDR3 is CASSYVPGWETQYF. The CDR3 DNA reads TGTGCCAGCAGTTATGTTCCAGGGTGGGAGACCCAGTACTTC. The J gene is TRBJ2-5, the V gene TRBV6-5; D possibly corresponds to TRBD1 (5 bases). The germline CDR1 and CDR2 sequences are MNHEY and SVGAGI. The CDR3 contains 14 residues. The V gene lost 3 bases and the J gene lost 5 bases, with 13 bases spanning the gap.

This chain links TRBV29-1 with TRBJ2-7; TRBD1 agrees at 7 bases. The V segment lost 5 bases and the J segment 6 bases; nucleotides outside the gene matches: 7. The CDR3 totals 12 residues. Germline lookup yields CDR1 SQVTM and CDR2 ANQGSEA. The CDR3 DNA follows: TGCAGCGTTTACAAGACAGGGTTCGAGCAGTACTTC. This translates into CSVYKTGFEQYF.

The chain couples TRBV4-2 to TRBJ1-5; no clear D gene. This CDR3 contains 14 residues. Germline V gene lookup returns CDR1 LGHNA and CDR2 YNFKEQ. Trimming removed 1 base from V and 5 bases from J, with 9 bases in between. As DNA, the CDR3 is TGTGCCAGCAGCCAAGGAGGTCAGGATCAGCCCCAGCATTTT. Translated: CASSQGGQDQPQHF.

J is TRBJ1-5 and V is TRBV2, with 11 positions matching TRBD1. CDR3 length equals 15 residues. Germline-derived CDR1 and CDR2 are SNHLY and FYNNEI. J gave up 6 bases and V 6 bases, and 7 bases lay outside the gene matches. In DNA form, the CDR3 reads TGTGCCAGCAGGACTCGGACAGGGGGCGTTCAGCCCCAGCATTTT. Translation gives CASRTRTGGVQPQHF.

The sample holds a few counts of this clone. V gene TRBV5-4 combines with J gene TRBJ2-5; D remains unclear. Trimming shortened V by 4 bases and J by 3 bases, and 4 bases separated the two germline ends. The CDR3 has 11 amino acids. In germline, CDR1 is SGHNT, CDR2 YYREEE (reference sequence). Here the CDR3 DNA reads TGTGCCAGCAGCCGGGAAGAGACCCAGTACTTC. This codes for CASSREETQYF.